The rows below give T cell receptor beta chains drawn from one sample of a study of T cell changes during pregnancy in multiple sclerosis. The assay was immunoSEQ multiplex PCR, and TCRdb's table has in-frame clones only and misses some. The sample includes some 80,000 clones, 90% to 95% of them seen just once. The sample was peripheral blood, taken in the second trimester of pregnancy. Receptor source: a female donor with multiple sclerosis, enrolled in a pregnancy study. CDR3s include the opening cysteine and the closing phenylalanine or tryptophan.

CDR3 length: 15; J gene: TRBJ1-3; V gene: TRBV15; CDR3 protein: CATSRDTSGGNTIYF
CDR3 length: 12; J gene: TRBJ2-5; V gene: TRBV29-1; CDR3 protein: CSVNRVQETQYF
CDR3 length: 17; J gene: TRBJ2-7; V gene: TRBV15; CDR3 protein: CATSRGTGGAMSYEQYF
CDR3 length: 20; J gene: TRBJ2-7; V gene: TRBV28; CDR3 protein: CASSSLPTWDRASSSYEQYF
CDR3 length: 13; J gene: TRBJ1-1; V gene: TRBV30; CDR3 protein: CAWRKGSNTEAFF
CDR3 length: 16; J gene: TRBJ2-1; V gene: TRBV7-6; CDR3 protein: CASSLADRGKYNEQFF
CDR3 length: 14; J gene: TRBJ1-2; V gene: TRBV13; CDR3 protein: CASSLGQGNYGYTF
CDR3 length: 15; J gene: TRBJ1-1; V gene: TRBV25-1; CDR3 protein: CASSGVQGFNTEAFF
CDR3 length: 14; J gene: TRBJ2-7; V gene: TRBV5-1; CDR3 protein: CATRTGPSSYEQYF
CDR3 length: 15; J gene: TRBJ1-1; V gene: TRBV2; CDR3 protein: CASSNPGHTNTEAFF
CDR3 length: 13; J gene: TRBJ1-1; V gene: TRBV30; CDR3 protein: CAWSVYLNTEAFF
CDR3 length: 15; J gene: TRBJ2-7; V gene: TRBV10-2; CDR3 protein: CASSPPSGNSYEQYF
CDR3 length: 12; J gene: TRBJ2-2; V gene: TRBV19; CDR3 protein: CASSRSTGELFF
CDR3 length: 17; J gene: TRBJ2-1; V gene: TRBV27; CDR3 protein: CASRPEGWREAGNEQFF
CDR3 length: 15; J gene: TRBJ1-2; V gene: TRBV28; CDR3 protein: CASFDRGRANYGYTF
CDR3 length: 13; J gene: TRBJ1-3; V gene: TRBV5-5; CDR3 protein: CASSYLQGNTIYF
CDR3 length: 16; J gene: TRBJ2-2; V gene: TRBV5-1; CDR3 protein: CASSLGLAGETGELFF
CDR3 length: 13; J gene: TRBJ1-2; V gene: TRBV11-2; CDR3 protein: CASSLLRGQGYTF
CDR3 length: 15; J gene: TRBJ1-2; V gene: TRBV16; CDR3 protein: CASSPGQVGTYGYTF
CDR3 length: 12; J gene: TRBJ2-7; V gene: TRBV21-1; CDR3 protein: CASSLPSYEQYF
CDR3 length: 17; J gene: TRBJ2-7; V gene: TRBV14; CDR3 protein: CASSQDTSGRRSYEQYF
CDR3 length: 15; J gene: TRBJ1-4; V gene: TRBV9; CDR3 protein: CASSFGQNTNEKLFF
CDR3 length: 13; J gene: TRBJ1-6; V gene: TRBV5-4; CDR3 protein: CASSKDGVSPLHF
CDR3 length: 13; J gene: TRBJ2-7; V gene: TRBV2; CDR3 protein: CARREDSSYEQYF
CDR3 length: 16; J gene: TRBJ2-2; V gene: TRBV4-2; CDR3 protein: CASSRGQGGYTGELFF
CDR3 length: 14; J gene: TRBJ2-1; V gene: TRBV10-3; CDR3 protein: CAITGLGDYNEQFF
CDR3 length: 19; J gene: TRBJ2-7; V gene: TRBV4-1; CDR3 protein: CASSQDGGTSGRLAYEQYF
CDR3 length: 15; J gene: TRBJ1-2; V gene: TRBV5-6; CDR3 protein: CASAGTGTGGYGYTF
CDR3 length: 13; J gene: TRBJ2-5; V gene: TRBV30; CDR3 protein: CARPGGTALTQYF
CDR3 length: 16; J gene: TRBJ1-3; V gene: TRBV5-1; CDR3 protein: CASSLAGEAFGNTIYF
CDR3 length: 18; J gene: TRBJ2-6; V gene: TRBV7-8; CDR3 protein: CASSLEGQGRSGANVLTF
CDR3 length: 16; J gene: TRBJ2-7; V gene: TRBV27; CDR3 protein: CASSGTGTIDSYEQYF
CDR3 length: 17; J gene: TRBJ2-1; V gene: TRBV4-3; CDR3 protein: CASSQDPVAGGLDEQFF
CDR3 length: 14; J gene: TRBJ1-2; V gene: TRBV5-4; CDR3 protein: CASSPGLGVGGYTF
CDR3 length: 15; J gene: TRBJ2-5; V gene: TRBV11-1; CDR3 protein: CASSLFAGVGETQYF
CDR3 length: 13; J gene: TRBJ2-7; V gene: TRBV2; CDR3 protein: CASRLSGAYEQYF
CDR3 length: 15; J gene: TRBJ1-1; V gene: TRBV9; CDR3 protein: CASSVGQGGNTEAFF
CDR3 length: 14; J gene: TRBJ2-7; V gene: TRBV5-1; CDR3 protein: CASSFGGGAYEQYF
CDR3 length: 14; J gene: TRBJ2-7; V gene: TRBV4-1; CDR3 protein: CASSQTTNSYEQYF
CDR3 length: 14; J gene: TRBJ2-7; V gene: TRBV11-2; CDR3 protein: CASSPPQATYEQYF
CDR3 length: 13; J gene: TRBJ1-5; V gene: TRBV7-9; CDR3 protein: CASSPGSGGPQHF
CDR3 length: 17; J gene: TRBJ2-3; V gene: TRBV7-2; CDR3 protein: CASSLPIDYSVTDTQYF
CDR3 length: 13; J gene: TRBJ2-1; V gene: TRBV5-1; CDR3 protein: CASSFRGVNEQFF
CDR3 length: 12; J gene: TRBJ2-7; V gene: TRBV28; CDR3 protein: CASSRLVDSRYF
CDR3 length: 18; J gene: TRBJ1-3; V gene: TRBV9; CDR3 protein: CASSVGGTGGAIGNTIYF
CDR3 length: 15; J gene: TRBJ2-7; V gene: TRBV13; CDR3 protein: CASNKGLADSYEQYF
CDR3 length: 15; J gene: TRBJ2-2; V gene: TRBV9; CDR3 protein: CASSVGGLATGELFF
CDR3 length: 12; J gene: TRBJ2-7; V gene: TRBV7-9; CDR3 protein: CASSFSDYEQYF
CDR3 length: 17; J gene: TRBJ1-2; V gene: TRBV19; CDR3 protein: CASSKSRDRGNPYGYTF
CDR3 length: 15; J gene: TRBJ1-4; V gene: TRBV12-5; CDR3 protein: CASGLVSGVNEKLFF
CDR3 length: 16; J gene: TRBJ2-3; V gene: TRBV18; CDR3 protein: CASSPLAGGLTDTQYF
CDR3 length: 15; J gene: TRBJ2-1; V gene: TRBV5-1; CDR3 protein: CASSLRDSSYNEQFF
CDR3 length: 15; J gene: TRBJ2-3; V gene: TRBV5-4; CDR3 protein: CASSFGLAATDTQYF
CDR3 length: 14; J gene: TRBJ1-5; V gene: TRBV4-1; CDR3 protein: CASSQGGDNQPQHF
CDR3 length: 12; J gene: TRBJ2-7; V gene: TRBV19; CDR3 protein: CASSIRTGEQYF
CDR3 length: 16; J gene: TRBJ2-2; V gene: TRBV27; CDR3 protein: CASSLLGQSNTGELFF
CDR3 length: 15; J gene: TRBJ1-5; V gene: TRBV19; CDR3 protein: CASSIESTSNQPQHF
CDR3 length: 15; J gene: TRBJ2-1; V gene: TRBV28; CDR3 protein: CASSARVAEYNEQFF
CDR3 length: 15; J gene: TRBJ2-1; V gene: TRBV10-2; CDR3 protein: CASSTPLVREGEQFF
CDR3 length: 16; J gene: TRBJ2-7; V gene: TRBV5-8; CDR3 protein: CASSPVGVQGRYEQYF